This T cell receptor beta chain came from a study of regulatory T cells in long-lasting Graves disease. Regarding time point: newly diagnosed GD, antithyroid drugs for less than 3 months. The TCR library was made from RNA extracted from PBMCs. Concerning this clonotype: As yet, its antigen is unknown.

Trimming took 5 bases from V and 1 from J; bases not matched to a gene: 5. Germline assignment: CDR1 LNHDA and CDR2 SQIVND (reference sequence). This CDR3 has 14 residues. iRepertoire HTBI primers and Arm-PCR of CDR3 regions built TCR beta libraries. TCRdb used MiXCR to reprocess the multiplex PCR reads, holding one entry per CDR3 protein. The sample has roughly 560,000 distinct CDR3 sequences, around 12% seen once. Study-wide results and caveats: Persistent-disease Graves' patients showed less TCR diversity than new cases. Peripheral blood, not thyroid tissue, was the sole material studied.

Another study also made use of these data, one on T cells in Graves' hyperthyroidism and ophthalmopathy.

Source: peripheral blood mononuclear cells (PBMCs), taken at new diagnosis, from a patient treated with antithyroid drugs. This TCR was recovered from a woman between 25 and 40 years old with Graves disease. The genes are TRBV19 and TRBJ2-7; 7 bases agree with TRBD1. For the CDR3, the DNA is TGTGCCAGTAGTGCTTGGACAGGATCCTACGAGCAGTACTTC. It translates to CASSAWTGSYEQYF. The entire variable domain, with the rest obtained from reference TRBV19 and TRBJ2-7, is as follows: DGGITQSPKYLFRKEGQNVTLSCEQNLNHDAMYWYRQDPGQGLRLIYYSQIVNDFQKGDIAEGYSVSREKKESFPLTVTSAQKNPTAFYLCASSAWTGSYEQYFGPGTRLTVT.